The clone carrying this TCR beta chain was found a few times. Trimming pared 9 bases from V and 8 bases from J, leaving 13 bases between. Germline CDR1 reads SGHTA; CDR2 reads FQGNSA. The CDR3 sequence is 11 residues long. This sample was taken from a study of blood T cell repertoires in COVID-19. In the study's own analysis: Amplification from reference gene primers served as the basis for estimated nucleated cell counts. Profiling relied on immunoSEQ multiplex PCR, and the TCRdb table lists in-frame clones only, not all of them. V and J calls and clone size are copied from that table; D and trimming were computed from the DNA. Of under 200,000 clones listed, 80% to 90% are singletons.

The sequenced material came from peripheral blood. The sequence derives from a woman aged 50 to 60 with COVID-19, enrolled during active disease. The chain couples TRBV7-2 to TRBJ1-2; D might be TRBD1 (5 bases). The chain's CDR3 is CARAGLWGYTF. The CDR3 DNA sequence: TGTGCCAGAGCAGGGTTGTGGGGCTACACCTTC.